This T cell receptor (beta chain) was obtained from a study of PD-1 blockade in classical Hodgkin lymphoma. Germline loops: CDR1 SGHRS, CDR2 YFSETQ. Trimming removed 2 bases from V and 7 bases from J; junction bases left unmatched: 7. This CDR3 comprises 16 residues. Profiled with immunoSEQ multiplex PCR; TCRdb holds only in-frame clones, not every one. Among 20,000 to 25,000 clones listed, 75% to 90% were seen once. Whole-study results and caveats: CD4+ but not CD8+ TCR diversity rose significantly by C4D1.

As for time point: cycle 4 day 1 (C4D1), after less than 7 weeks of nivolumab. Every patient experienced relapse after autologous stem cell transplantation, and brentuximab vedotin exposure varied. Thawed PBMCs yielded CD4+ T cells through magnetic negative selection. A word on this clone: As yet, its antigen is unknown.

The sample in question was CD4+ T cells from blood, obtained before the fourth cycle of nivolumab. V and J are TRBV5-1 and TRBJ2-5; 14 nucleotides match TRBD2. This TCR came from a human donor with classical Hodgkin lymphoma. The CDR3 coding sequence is TGCGCCAGCAGCTTCGGGACTAGCGGGGGACTCGGGACCCAGTACTTC. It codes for CASSFGTSGGLGTQYF. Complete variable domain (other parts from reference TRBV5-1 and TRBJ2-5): KAGVTQTPRYLIKTRGQQVTLSCSPISGHRSVSWYQQTPGQGLQFLFEYFSETQRNKGNFPGRFSGRQFSNSRSEMNVSTLELGDSALYLCASSFGTSGGLGTQYFGPGTRLLVL.